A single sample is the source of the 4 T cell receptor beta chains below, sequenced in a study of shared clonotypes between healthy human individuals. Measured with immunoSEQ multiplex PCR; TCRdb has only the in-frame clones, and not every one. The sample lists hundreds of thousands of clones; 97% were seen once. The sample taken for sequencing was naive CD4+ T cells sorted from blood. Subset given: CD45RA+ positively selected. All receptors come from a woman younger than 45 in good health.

Here the CDR3 reads CASSFSRGSSETQYF. The CDR3 nucleotides read TGCGCCAGCAGTTTTTCACGCGGGAGTTCAGAGACCCAGTACTTC. V usage is TRBV5-1 and J usage is TRBJ2-5; 7 nucleotides agree with TRBD2. The V and J ends lost 5 bases and 4 bases, in that order; junction bases with no gene match: 11. The CDR3 has 15 residues. Germline loops: CDR1 SGHRS, CDR2 YFSETQ.

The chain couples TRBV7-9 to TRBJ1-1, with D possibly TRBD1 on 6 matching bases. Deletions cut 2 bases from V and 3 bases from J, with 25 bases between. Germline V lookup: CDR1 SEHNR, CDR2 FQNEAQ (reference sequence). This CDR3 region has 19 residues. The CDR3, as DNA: TGTGCCAGCAGCTTATTGAATCGGGGGGCGAATAGTCGGGACACTGAAGCTTTCTTT. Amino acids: CASSLLNRGANSRDTEAFF.

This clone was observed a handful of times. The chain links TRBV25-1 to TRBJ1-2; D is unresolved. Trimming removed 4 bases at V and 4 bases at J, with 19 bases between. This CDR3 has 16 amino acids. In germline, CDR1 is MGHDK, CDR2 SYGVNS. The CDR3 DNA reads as TGTGCCAGCAGTGTGACGGGATCCCGGCGAGGCTATGGCTACACCTTC. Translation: CASSVTGSRRGYGYTF.

The CDR3 here is CASSLSGREMQETQYF. The CDR3 region has the DNA TGTGCCAGCTCACTTAGCGGGAGGGAGATGCAAGAGACCCAGTACTTC. This chain connects TRBV18 to TRBJ2-5, with 11 bases that match TRBD2. CDR1 is KGHSH, CDR2 LQKENI, per germline. Trimming removed 4 bases from V and 2 bases from J; junction bases left unmatched: 6. This CDR3 is built from 16 residues.